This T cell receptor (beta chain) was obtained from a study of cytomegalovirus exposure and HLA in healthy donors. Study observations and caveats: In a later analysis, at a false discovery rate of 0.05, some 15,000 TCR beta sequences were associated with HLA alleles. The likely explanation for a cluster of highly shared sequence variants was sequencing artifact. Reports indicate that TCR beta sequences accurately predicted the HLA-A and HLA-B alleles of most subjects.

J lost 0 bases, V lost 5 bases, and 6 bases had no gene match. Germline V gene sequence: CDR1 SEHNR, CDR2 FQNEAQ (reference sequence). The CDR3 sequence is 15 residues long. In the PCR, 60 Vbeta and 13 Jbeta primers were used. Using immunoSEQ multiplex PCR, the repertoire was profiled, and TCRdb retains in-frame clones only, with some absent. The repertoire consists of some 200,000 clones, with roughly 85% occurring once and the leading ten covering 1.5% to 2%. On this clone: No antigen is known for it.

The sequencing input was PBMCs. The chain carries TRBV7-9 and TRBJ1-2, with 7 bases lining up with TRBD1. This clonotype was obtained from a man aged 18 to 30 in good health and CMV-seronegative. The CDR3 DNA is TGTGCCAGCAGCCATGGGACAGTTCCTAACTATGGCTACACCTTC. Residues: CASSHGTVPNYGYTF.